This T cell receptor beta chain derives from a study of cytomegalovirus exposure and HLA in healthy donors. Regarding the study as a whole: Some V segments, TRBV6-2 and TRBV6-3 among them, were indistinguishable and were therefore excluded.

60 Vbeta and 13 Jbeta primers were used in PCR. Sequencing used immunoSEQ multiplex PCR; TCRdb keeps in-frame clones, though not all of them. The sample consists of around 150,000 clones, roughly three quarters of them appearing once. Points on this clone: Its target is not known.

CDR1 and CDR2 (germline): ENHRY, SYGVKD. V was pared by 2 bases and J by 7 bases, with 7 bases of the junction left unmatched. The CDR3 length is 14 residues. Sequenced material: PBMCs. This clonotype was obtained from a woman in her fifties or sixties in good health and CMV-seronegative. This chain links TRBV10-3 with TRBJ1-1, with 7 nucleotides matching TRBD1. CDR3 loop: CAISEQQGFDEAFF. In nucleotides, the CDR3 is TGTGCCATCAGTGAGCAACAGGGGTTTGATGAAGCTTTCTTT.